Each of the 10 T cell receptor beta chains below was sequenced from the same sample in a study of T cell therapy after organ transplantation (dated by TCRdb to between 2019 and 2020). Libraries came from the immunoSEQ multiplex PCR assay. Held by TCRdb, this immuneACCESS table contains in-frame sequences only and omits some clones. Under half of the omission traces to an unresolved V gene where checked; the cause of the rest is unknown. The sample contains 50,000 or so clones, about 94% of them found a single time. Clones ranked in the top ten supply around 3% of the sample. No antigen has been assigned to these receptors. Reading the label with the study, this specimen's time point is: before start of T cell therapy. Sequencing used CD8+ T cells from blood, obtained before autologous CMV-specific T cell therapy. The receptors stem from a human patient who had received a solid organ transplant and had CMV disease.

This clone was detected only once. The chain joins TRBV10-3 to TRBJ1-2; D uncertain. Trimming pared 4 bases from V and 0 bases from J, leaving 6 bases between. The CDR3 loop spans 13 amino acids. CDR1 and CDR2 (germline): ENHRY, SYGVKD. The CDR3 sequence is CAISGRPNYGYTF. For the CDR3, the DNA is TGTGCCATCAGTGGACGGCCTAACTATGGCTACACCTTC.

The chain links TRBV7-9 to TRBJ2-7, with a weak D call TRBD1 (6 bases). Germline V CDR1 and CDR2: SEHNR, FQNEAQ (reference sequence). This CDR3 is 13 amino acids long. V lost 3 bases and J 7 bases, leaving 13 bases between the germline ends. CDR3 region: CASSLTGGWEQYF. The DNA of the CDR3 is TGTGCCAGCAGCTTGACAGGCGGGTGGGAGCAGTACTTC.

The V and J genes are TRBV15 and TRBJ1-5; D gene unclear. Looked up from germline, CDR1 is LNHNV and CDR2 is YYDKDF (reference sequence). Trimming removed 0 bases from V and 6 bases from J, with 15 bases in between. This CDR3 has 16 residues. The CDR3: CATSRDLQDRGQPQHF. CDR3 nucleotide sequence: TGTGCCACCAGCAGAGATCTTCAAGATCGGGGTCAGCCCCAGCATTTT.

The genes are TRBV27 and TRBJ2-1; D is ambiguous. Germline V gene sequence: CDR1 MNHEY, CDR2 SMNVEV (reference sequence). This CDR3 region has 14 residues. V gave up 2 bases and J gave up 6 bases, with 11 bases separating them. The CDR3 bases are TGTGCCAGCAGTTTAAGAGAGAGTATCAATGAGCAGTTCTTC. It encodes CASSLRESINEQFF.

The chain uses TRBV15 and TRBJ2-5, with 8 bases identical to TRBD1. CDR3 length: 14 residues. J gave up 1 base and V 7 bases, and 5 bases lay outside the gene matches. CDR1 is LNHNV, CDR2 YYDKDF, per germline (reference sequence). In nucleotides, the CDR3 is TGTGCCACCACGGTAGACAGGGGCCAAGAGACCCAGTACTTC. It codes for CATTVDRGQETQYF.

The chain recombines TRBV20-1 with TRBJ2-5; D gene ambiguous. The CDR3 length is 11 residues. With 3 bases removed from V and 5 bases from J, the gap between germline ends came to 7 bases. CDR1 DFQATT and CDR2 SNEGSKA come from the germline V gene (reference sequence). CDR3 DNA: TGCAGTGCTAGTCTGAGGGAGACCCAGTACTTC. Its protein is CSASLRETQYF.

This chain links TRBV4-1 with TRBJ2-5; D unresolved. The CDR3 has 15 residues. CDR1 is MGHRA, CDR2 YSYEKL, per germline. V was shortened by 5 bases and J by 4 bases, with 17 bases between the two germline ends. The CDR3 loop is CASSTSLLSSETQYF. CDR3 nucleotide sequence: TGCGCCAGCAGCACAAGTTTACTTTCATCAGAGACCCAGTACTTC.

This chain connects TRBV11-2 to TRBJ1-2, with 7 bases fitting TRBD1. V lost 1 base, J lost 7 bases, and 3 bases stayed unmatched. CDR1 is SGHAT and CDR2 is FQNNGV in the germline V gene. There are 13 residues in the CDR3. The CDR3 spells CASSLVRDSGYTF. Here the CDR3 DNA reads TGTGCCAGCAGCTTAGTCCGGGACAGTGGCTACACCTTC.

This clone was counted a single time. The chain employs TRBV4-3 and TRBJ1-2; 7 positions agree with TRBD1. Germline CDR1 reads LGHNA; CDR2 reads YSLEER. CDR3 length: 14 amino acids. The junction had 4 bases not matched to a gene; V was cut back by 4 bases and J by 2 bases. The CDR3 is CASSPSTGNYGYTF. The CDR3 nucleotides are TGCGCCAGCAGCCCATCGACAGGGAACTATGGCTACACCTTC.

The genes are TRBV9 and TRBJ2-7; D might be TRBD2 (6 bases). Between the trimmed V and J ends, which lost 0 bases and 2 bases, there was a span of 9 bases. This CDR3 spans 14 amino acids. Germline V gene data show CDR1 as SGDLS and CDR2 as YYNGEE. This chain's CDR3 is CASSVAEGPYEQYF. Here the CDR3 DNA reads TGTGCCAGCAGCGTAGCGGAGGGCCCCTACGAGCAGTACTTC.